The next 27 T cell receptor beta chains were all read from a single sample in a study of blood T cell repertoires in COVID-19. Sequencing used immunoSEQ multiplex PCR; TCRdb keeps in-frame clones, though not all of them. Of about 370,000 clones in the sample, about 90% were seen once. The sequenced sample consisted of peripheral blood. These receptors came from a woman between 25 and 40 years old with COVID-19, enrolled during active disease.

The CDR3 DNA reads TGCAGCGTTGAAGAATTGAACAGTCCAATGAGAAACTATGGCTACACCTTC. As protein: CSVEELNSPMRNYGYTF. This sequence joins TRBV29-1 and TRBJ1-2; unclear D gene. V was cut by 0 bases and J by 2 bases, with 19 bases left in between. The germline CDR1 and CDR2 sequences are SQVTM and ANQGSEA. The CDR3 covers 17 residues.

This chain links TRBV10-1 with TRBJ2-5, with 9 bases lining up with TRBD2. Germline V gene lookup returns CDR1 WNHNN and CDR2 SYGVQD (reference sequence). The CDR3 is 15 residues long. V lost 0 bases and J lost 3; bases outside the gene matches: 2. The CDR3 DNA sequence: TGCGCCAGCAGTGAGTCGCCTAGCGGGGAAGAGACCCAGTACTTC. It specifies CASSESPSGEETQYF.

The J gene is TRBJ1-1, the V gene TRBV5-1, with unresolved D. Trimming shortened V by 5 bases and J by 7 bases, and 12 bases separated the two germline ends. The CDR3 loop spans 12 amino acids. Germline V gene data show CDR1 as SGHRS and CDR2 as YFSETQ. CDR3: CASRLADGEAFF. The CDR3 DNA is TGCGCCAGCAGGTTAGCCGATGGTGAAGCTTTCTTT.

This clone was recorded only once. The chain combines TRBV9 with TRBJ1-6; 7 bases line up with TRBD1. Germline assignment: CDR1 SGDLS and CDR2 YYNGEE. V shed 5 bases and J 5 bases; nucleotides not matched to a gene: 10. CDR3 length equals 16 residues. This CDR3 is CASSVKTGANNSPLHF. The CDR3 bases are TGTGCCAGCAGTGTTAAAACAGGGGCAAATAATTCACCCCTCCACTTT. The entire variable domain, with the rest obtained from reference TRBV9 and TRBJ1-6, is as follows: DSGVTQTPKHLITATGQRVTLRCSPRSGDLSVYWYQQSLDQGLQFLIQYYNGEERAKGNILERFSAQQFPDLHSELNLSSLELGDSALYFCASSVKTGANNSPLHFGNGTRLTVT.

J is TRBJ2-1 and V is TRBV5-6; TRBD2 matches 10 bases. The V gene's germline CDR1 is SGHDT and CDR2 YYEEEE. V shed 4 bases and J 15 bases; nucleotides not matched to a gene: 7. CDR3 length: 12 amino acids. The CDR3 bases are TGTGCCAGCAGCCCCGGGACTAGCGATCCGTTCTTC. Its protein is CASSPGTSDPFF.

The rearrangement links TRBV10-1 to TRBJ2-7; 9 nucleotides agree with TRBD1. Germline trimming cut 5 bases from V and 0 bases from J; bases unmatched to any gene: 2. The length of the CDR3 is 14 residues. The V gene's germline CDR1 is WNHNN and CDR2 SYGVQD (reference sequence). Written as DNA, the CDR3 is TGCGCCAGCAGTCGGGACAGGGACTCCTACGAGCAGTACTTC. It codes for CASSRDRDSYEQYF.

The chain joins TRBV4-3 to TRBJ1-1; D gene unclear. The V gene's germline CDR1 is LGHNA and CDR2 YSLEER. This CDR3 contains 13 residues. V lost 5 bases and J 7 bases, leaving 14 bases between the germline ends. CDR3 residues: CASSLEVGGEAFF. Here the CDR3 DNA reads TGCGCCAGCAGCTTAGAGGTGGGAGGTGAAGCTTTCTTT.

This clone was recorded a few times. The chain combines TRBV7-6 with TRBJ2-2; TRBD2 is a possible D gene (7 bases). This CDR3 has 15 residues. V shed 2 bases and J shed 5 bases, with 12 bases lying between them. Per germline, CDR1 SGHVS and CDR2 FNYEAQ. The CDR3 sequence: CASSLTGGRTGELFF. CDR3 sequence (DNA): TGTGCCAGCAGCTTAACCGGGGGGCGAACCGGGGAGCTGTTTTTT.

V and J are TRBV14 and TRBJ2-3; maybe TRBD1 (7 bases). The V gene lost 1 base and the J gene lost 2 bases, with 13 bases spanning the gap. CDR3 length: 16 amino acids. Germline V gene data show CDR1 as SGHDN and CDR2 as FVKESK. The CDR3, as DNA: TGTGCCAGCAGCCAAGCAGGGGGGACCTTCACAGATACGCAGTATTTT. Translation gives CASSQAGGTFTDTQYF. The full variable domain, with the rest looked up from reference TRBV14 and TRBJ2-3, is EAGVTQFPSHSVIEKGQTVTLRCDPISGHDNLYWYRRVMGKEIKFLLHFVKESKQDESGMPNNRFLAERTGGTYSTLKVQPAELEDSGVYFCASSQAGGTFTDTQYFGPGTRLTVL.

The V call is TRBV27, the J call TRBJ2-1, with 16 bases that match TRBD2. The CDR3 has 18 residues. Germline CDR1 is MNHEY and CDR2 is SMNVEV (reference sequence). The V and J ends lost 4 bases and 4 bases, in that order; junction bases with no gene match: 7. The CDR3 DNA is TGTGCCAGCAGTTCCGGAGGGACTAGCGGGAGGGAGTACAATGAGCAGTTCTTC. It translates to CASSSGGTSGREYNEQFF.

The chain is built from TRBV29-1 and TRBJ1-1, with 10 bases identical to TRBD1. V was pared by 4 bases and J by 1 base, with 6 bases of the junction left unmatched. Per germline, CDR1 SQVTM and CDR2 ANQGSEA. The CDR3 is 15 amino acids. The CDR3 region is CSVGGRTGGNTEAFF. CDR3 nucleotide sequence: TGCAGCGTTGGTGGGAGGACAGGGGGGAACACTGAAGCTTTCTTT.

In DNA, the CDR3 is TGTGCCAGCAGCGTAAGACAGTCAAAGGTCTTTGGAAACACCATATATTTT. As protein: CASSVRQSKVFGNTIYF. The rearrangement joins TRBV5-5 to TRBJ1-3, with D maybe TRBD1 (5 bases). The CDR3 is made up of 17 amino acids. The germline CDR1 and CDR2 sequences are SGHKS and YYEKEE (reference sequence). Trimming shortened V by 4 bases and J by 3 bases, and 20 bases separated the two germline ends.

The V and J genes are TRBV27 and TRBJ2-7, with D possibly matching TRBD2 (6 bases). The V end lost 5 bases, the J end lost 2 bases, and 10 bases lay between the germline ends. This CDR3 region has 13 residues. The germline CDR1 and CDR2 sequences are MNHEY and SMNVEV (reference sequence). The CDR3 sequence: CASSGSGPYEQYF. CDR3 nucleotide sequence: TGTGCCAGCAGTGGTAGCGGTCCCTACGAGCAGTACTTC.

CDR3 in DNA: TGCAGCGTTGAAGATCCGGGACAGTGGAGGGAGACCCAGTACTTC. Its protein is CSVEDPGQWRETQYF. This rearrangement joins TRBV29-1 to TRBJ2-5; 7 positions agree with TRBD1. V lost 0 bases and J lost 5; bases outside the gene matches: 9. CDR3 length: 15 residues. Germline loops: CDR1 SQVTM, CDR2 ANQGSEA.

The genes are TRBV6-6 and TRBJ1-4; D gene uncertain. Trimming pared 2 bases from V and 3 bases from J, leaving 7 bases between. CDR3 length: 14 amino acids. The germline V gene has CDR1 MNHNY and CDR2 SVGAGI (reference sequence). DNA of the CDR3: TGTGCCAGCAGTTACGGCAGGTCTAATGAAAAACTGTTTTTT. The encoded protein is CASSYGRSNEKLFF.

The chain joins TRBV2 to TRBJ2-1; D ambiguous. The CDR3 extends over 16 amino acids. Germline V CDR1 and CDR2: SNHLY, FYNNEI. Deletions cut 0 bases from V and 1 base from J, with 10 bases between. CDR3 loop: CASSEASWVSYNEQFF. The CDR3 nucleotides read TGTGCCAGCAGTGAAGCTAGCTGGGTGTCCTACAATGAGCAGTTCTTC.

The chain couples TRBV24-1 to TRBJ2-5, with D tentatively TRBD2 (6 bases). Looked up from germline, CDR1 is KGHDR and CDR2 is SFDVKD. V lost 4 bases, J lost 4 bases, and 15 bases lay in between. This CDR3 comprises 15 residues. Here the CDR3 reads CATSEGLGVVETQYF. The CDR3 nucleotides read TGTGCCACCAGTGAGGGACTTGGGGTAGTAGAGACCCAGTACTTC.

CDR3 sequence: CASSLDTMRYGYTF. In DNA form, the CDR3 reads TGTGCCAGCAGTTTGGACACCATGAGATATGGCTACACCTTC. V gene TRBV28 combines with J gene TRBJ1-2, with D perhaps matching TRBD1 (5 bases). Germline CDR1 is MDHEN and CDR2 is SYDVKM. V was clipped by 3 bases and J by 5 bases, with 13 bases between them. The CDR3 covers 14 residues.

This clone showed up just a few times. The chain has TRBV7-2 and TRBJ1-3, with D possibly being TRBD1 (6 bases). In germline, CDR1 is SGHTA, CDR2 FQGNSA. This CDR3 comprises 15 residues. Trimming stripped 1 base from V and 4 bases from J, with 11 bases between. CDR3 sequence: CASSLGDISGNTIYF. Here the CDR3 DNA reads TGTGCCAGCAGCTTAGGGGACATCAGCGGAAACACCATATATTTT.

This chain uses TRBV4-2 with TRBJ1-5; D unclear. The V and J ends lost 0 bases and 1 base respectively, with 13 bases between them. CDR1 is LGHNA, CDR2 YNFKEQ, per germline. The CDR3 totals 17 residues. The CDR3 nucleotides are TGTGCCAGCAGCCAAGACCTTGCAGACTTCAGCAATCAGCCCCAGCATTTT. Protein product: CASSQDLADFSNQPQHF.

The chain combines TRBV7-8 with TRBJ2-5, with D perhaps matching TRBD2 (5 bases). Germline CDR1 SGHVS, CDR2 FQNEAQ. The CDR3 sequence is 13 residues long. With 5 bases removed from V and 5 bases from J, the gap between germline ends came to 12 bases. The DNA for the CDR3 is TGTGCCAGCAGCCTTCGAGCGGCGGAGACCCAGTACTTC. Its protein is CASSLRAAETQYF.

The chain combines TRBV15 with TRBJ1-1; TRBD1 matches at 7 bases. The CDR3 contains 15 residues. Trimming cost V 8 bases and J 4 bases; bases outside gene matches: 13. Germline V CDR1 and CDR2: LNHNV, YYDKDF (reference sequence). The CDR3 loop reads CATVIGTAGRTEAFF. In DNA form, the CDR3 reads TGTGCCACCGTCATTGGGACAGCTGGACGCACTGAAGCTTTCTTT.

The chain combines TRBV5-4 with TRBJ1-2, with D possibly TRBD1 on 5 matching bases. With 4 bases removed from V and 12 bases from J, the gap between germline ends came to 25 bases. Germline V CDR1 and CDR2: SGHNT, YYREEE (reference sequence). The CDR3 has 15 amino acids. The chain's CDR3 is CASSLGGGAGYIDTF. CDR3 bases: TGTGCCAGCAGCCTCGGGGGAGGGGCAGGGTATATCGACACCTTC.

This clone was counted a single time. V and J are TRBV6-2 or TRBV6-3 and TRBJ2-5; 7 bases match TRBD1. From germline, CDR1 is MNHEY and CDR2 SVGEGT. The CDR3 covers 14 residues. V lost 2 bases and J lost 7; bases outside the gene matches: 7. The CDR3 DNA sequence: TGTGCCAGCAGTTACGGGGACAGCTCGGGGACCCAGTACTTC. Translating gives CASSYGDSSGTQYF.

The chain uses TRBV6-5 and TRBJ2-5; 8 bases are shared with TRBD1. The V gene end was trimmed by 6 bases and the J gene end by 4 bases; junction bases not matched to a gene: 7. The germline gives CDR1 MNHEY, CDR2 SVGAGI. The CDR3 totals 14 residues. The CDR3 nucleotides read TGTGCCAGCAGCGCTCAGGGGGCGCGAGAGACCCAGTACTTC. It encodes CASSAQGARETQYF.

V gene TRBV29-1 combines with J gene TRBJ2-3, with 7 bases that match TRBD2. The CDR3 sequence is 12 residues long. V gave up 4 bases and J gave up 8 bases; unmatched junction bases: 6. Germline assignment: CDR1 SQVTM and CDR2 ANQGSEA. CDR3 coding DNA: TGCAGCGTTGGCGCGGGAGCAGGTACGCAGTATTTT. This sequence encodes CSVGAGAGTQYF.

V gene TRBV5-4 combines with J gene TRBJ2-1; 13 bases line up with TRBD2. CDR3 size: 16 residues. Per germline, CDR1 SGHNT and CDR2 YYREEE (reference sequence). J was trimmed by 4 bases and V by 6 bases; bases with no gene match: 7. The DNA of the CDR3 is TGTGCCAGCACCCCCATGGGACTAGCGGGGTACAATGAGCAGTTCTTC. It codes for CASTPMGLAGYNEQFF. The entire variable domain, with the rest obtained from reference TRBV5-4 and TRBJ2-1, is as follows: ETGVTQSPTHLIKTRGQQVTLRCSSQSGHNTVSWYQQALGQGPQFIFQYYREEENGRGNFPPRFSGLQFPNYSSELNVNALELDDSALYLCASTPMGLAGYNEQFFGPGTRLTVL.